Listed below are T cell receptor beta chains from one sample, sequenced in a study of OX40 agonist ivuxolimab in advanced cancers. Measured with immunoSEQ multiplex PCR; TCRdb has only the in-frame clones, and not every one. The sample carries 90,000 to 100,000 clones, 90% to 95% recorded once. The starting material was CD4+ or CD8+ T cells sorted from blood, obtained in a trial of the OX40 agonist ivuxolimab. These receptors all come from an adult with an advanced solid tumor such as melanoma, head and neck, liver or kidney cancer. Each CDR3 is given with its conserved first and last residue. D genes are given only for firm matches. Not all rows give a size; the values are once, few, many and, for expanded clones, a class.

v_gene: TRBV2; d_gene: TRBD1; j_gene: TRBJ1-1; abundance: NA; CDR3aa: CASGSWTGVTEAFF; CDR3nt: TGTGCCAGCGGCTCCTGGACAGGGGTTACTGAAGCTTTCTTT
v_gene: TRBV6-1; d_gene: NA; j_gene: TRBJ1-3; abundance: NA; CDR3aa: CASSPLQGRNTIYF; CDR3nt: TGTGCCAGCAGTCCCTTACAGGGAAGAAACACCATATATTTT
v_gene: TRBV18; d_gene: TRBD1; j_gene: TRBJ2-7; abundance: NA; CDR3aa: CASSSIPGGEQYF; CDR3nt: TGTGCCAGCTCGTCGATCCCAGGGGGCGAGCAGTACTTC
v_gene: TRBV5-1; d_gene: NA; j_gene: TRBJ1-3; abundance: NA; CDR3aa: CASRSEGNAGNTIYF; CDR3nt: TGCGCCAGCAGGTCGGAGGGGAACGCTGGAAACACCATATATTTT
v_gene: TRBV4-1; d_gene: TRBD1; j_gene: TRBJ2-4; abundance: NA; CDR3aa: CASSQPGQGGGAKNIQYF; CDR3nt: TGCGCCAGCAGCCAGCCGGGACAGGGTGGAGGGGCCAAAAACATTCAGTACTTC
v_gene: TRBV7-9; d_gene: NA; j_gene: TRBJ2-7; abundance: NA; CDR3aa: CASSLANTEQYF; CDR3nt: TGTGCCAGCAGCTTGGCGAACACCGAGCAGTACTTC
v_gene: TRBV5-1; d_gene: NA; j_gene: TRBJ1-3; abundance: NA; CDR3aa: CASSSGPTDSGNTIYF; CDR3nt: TGCGCCAGCAGCAGCGGGCCGACCGACTCTGGAAACACCATATATTTT
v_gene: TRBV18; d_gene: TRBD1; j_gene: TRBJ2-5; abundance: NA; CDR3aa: CASSGQGAGETQYF; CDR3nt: TGTGCCAGCTCCGGACAGGGCGCGGGAGAGACCCAGTACTTC
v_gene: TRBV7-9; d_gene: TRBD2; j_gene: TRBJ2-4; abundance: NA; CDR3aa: CASSPMASGDNIQYF; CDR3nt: TGTGCCAGCAGCCCCATGGCCAGCGGGGACAACATTCAGTACTTC
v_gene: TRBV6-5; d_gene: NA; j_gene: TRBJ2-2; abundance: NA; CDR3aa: CASTPGPTDTGELFF; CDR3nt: TGTGCCAGCACCCCGGGACCCACTGACACCGGGGAGCTGTTTTTT
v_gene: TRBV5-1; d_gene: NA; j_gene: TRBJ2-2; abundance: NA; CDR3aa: CASSLDLTGPTGELFF; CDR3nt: TGCGCCAGCAGCTTGGATTTGACAGGACCCACCGGGGAGCTGTTTTTT
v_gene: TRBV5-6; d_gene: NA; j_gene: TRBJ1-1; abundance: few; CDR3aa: CASSFPILGVGTEAFF; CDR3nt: TGTGCCAGCAGCTTCCCTATACTGGGGGTGGGCACTGAAGCTTTCTTT
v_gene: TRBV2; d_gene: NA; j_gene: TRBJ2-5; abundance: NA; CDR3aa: CASSEGGGTQYF; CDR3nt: TGTGCCAGCAGTGAAGGAGGCGGGACCCAGTACTTC
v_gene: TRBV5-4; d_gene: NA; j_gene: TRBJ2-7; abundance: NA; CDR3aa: CASSLDRGPYEQYF; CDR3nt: TGTGCCAGCAGTTTGGACAGAGGTCCCTACGAGCAGTACTTC
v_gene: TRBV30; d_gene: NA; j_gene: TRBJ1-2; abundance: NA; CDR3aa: CAWSKGHNGHTF; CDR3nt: TGTGCCTGGAGTAAGGGACATAACGGCCACACCTTC
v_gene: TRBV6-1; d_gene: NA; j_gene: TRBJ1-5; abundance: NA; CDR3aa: CASSEGSASGINQPQHF; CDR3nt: TGTGCCAGCAGTGAAGGTTCGGCAAGCGGTATCAATCAGCCCCAGCATTTT
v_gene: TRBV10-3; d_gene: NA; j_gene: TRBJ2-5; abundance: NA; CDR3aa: CVGDAGETQYF; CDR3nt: TGTGTGGGCGATGCGGGAGAGACCCAGTACTTC
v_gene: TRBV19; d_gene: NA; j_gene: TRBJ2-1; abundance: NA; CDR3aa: CASRGLGDEQFF; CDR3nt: TGTGCCAGTAGAGGGTTAGGCGATGAGCAGTTCTTC
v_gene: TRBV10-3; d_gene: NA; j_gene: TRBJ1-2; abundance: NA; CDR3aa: CAISGRANYGYTF; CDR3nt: TGTGCCATCAGTGGCAGGGCTAACTATGGCTACACCTTC
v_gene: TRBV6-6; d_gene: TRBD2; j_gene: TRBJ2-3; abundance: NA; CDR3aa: CASSYSGEGFADTQYF; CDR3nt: TGTGCCAGCAGTTACTCGGGGGAGGGATTTGCAGATACGCAGTATTTT
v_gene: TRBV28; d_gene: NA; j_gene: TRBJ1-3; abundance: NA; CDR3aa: CASRPPGPGNTIYF; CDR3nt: TGTGCCAGCAGGCCTCCTGGACCTGGAAACACCATATATTTT
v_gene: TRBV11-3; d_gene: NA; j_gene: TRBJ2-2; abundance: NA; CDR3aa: CASSLRLGTENTGELFF; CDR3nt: TGTGCCAGCAGCTTACGTCTCGGGACGGAGAACACCGGGGAGCTGTTTTTT
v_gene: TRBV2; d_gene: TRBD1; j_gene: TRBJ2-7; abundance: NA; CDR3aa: CASISGQSYEQYF; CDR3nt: TGTGCCAGCATCTCGGGACAGTCCTACGAGCAGTACTTC
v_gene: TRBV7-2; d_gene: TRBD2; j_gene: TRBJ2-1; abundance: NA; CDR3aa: CASSLIGTSGSLYNEQFF; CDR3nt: TGTGCCAGCAGCTTAATAGGGACTAGCGGGAGTCTCTACAATGAGCAGTTCTTC
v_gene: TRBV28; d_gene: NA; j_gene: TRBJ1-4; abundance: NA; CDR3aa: CASSIRLGTNEKLFF; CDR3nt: TGTGCCAGCAGTATACGGTTGGGAACTAATGAAAAACTGTTTTTT
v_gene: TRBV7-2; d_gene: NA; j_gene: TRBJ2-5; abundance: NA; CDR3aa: CASSPRTQETQYF; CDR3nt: TGTGCCAGCAGCCCACGGACCCAAGAGACCCAGTACTTC
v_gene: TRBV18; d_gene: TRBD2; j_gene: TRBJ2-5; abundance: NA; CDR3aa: CASSRTSGMETQYF; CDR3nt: TGTGCCAGCTCACGGACTAGCGGGATGGAGACCCAGTACTTC
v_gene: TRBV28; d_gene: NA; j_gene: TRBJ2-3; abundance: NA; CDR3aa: CASSSRKGRGDTQYF; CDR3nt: TGTGCCAGCAGTTCCCGAAAGGGACGTGGAGATACGCAGTATTTT
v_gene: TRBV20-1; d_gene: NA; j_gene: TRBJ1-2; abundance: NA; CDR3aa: CSSGAVGYTF; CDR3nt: TGCAGTAGTGGGGCAGTCGGCTACACCTTC
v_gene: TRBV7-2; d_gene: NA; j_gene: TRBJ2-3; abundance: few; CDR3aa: CASSLATATDTQYF; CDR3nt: TGTGCCAGCAGCTTAGCGACAGCCACAGATACGCAGTATTTT
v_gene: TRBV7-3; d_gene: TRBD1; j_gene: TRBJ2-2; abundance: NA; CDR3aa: CASSLQGASGELFF; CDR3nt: TGTGCCAGCAGCTTACAGGGGGCCTCCGGGGAGCTGTTTTTT
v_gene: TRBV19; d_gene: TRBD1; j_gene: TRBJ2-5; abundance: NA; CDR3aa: CASSTGGGYQETQYF; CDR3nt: TGTGCCAGTAGTACAGGGGGTGGGTACCAAGAGACCCAGTACTTC
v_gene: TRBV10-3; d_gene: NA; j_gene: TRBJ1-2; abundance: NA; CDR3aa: CAISANRGMDGYTF; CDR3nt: TGTGCCATCAGTGCGAATCGTGGGATGGATGGCTACACCTTC
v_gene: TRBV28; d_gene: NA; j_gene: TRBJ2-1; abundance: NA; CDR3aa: CASSLFAGNEQFF; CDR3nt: TGTGCCAGCAGTTTGTTTGCCGGCAATGAGCAGTTCTTC
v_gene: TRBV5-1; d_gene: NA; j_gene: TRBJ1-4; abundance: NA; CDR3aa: CASSIGTATNEKLFF; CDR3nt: TGCGCCAGCAGCATTGGGACGGCAACTAATGAAAAACTGTTTTTT
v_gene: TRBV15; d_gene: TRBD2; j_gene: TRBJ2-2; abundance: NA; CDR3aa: CATSSGLAVTGELFF; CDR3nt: TGTGCCACCAGCAGCGGACTAGCGGTCACCGGGGAGCTGTTTTTT
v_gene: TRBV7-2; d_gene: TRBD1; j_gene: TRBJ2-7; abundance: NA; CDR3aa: CASSSTGTASYEQYF; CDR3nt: TGTGCCAGCAGCTCAACCGGGACAGCCTCCTACGAGCAGTACTTC